Below are 14 T cell receptor beta chains sequenced from a single sample in a study of graft-versus-host responses after intestinal transplantation. The antigens for these receptors are not known. Some clones are missing from TCRdb's copy, which holds only in-frame ones; the method was immunoSEQ multiplex PCR. The repertoire has about 31,000 clones, about four fifths of them found once; the top ten carry around 20%. This material consisted of unstimulated CD8+ T cells sorted from spleen or lymph node cells, taken before intestinal transplant. These TCRs come from a human donor who received an intestinal transplant.

This clone was detected once. The chain joins TRBV30 to TRBJ2-7; TRBD2 matches at 10 bases. Germline V lookup: CDR1 GTSNPN, CDR2 SVGIG (reference sequence). The CDR3 runs to 12 residues. With 6 bases clipped from V and 4 bases from J, the junction kept 3 bases outside the gene matches. For the CDR3, the DNA is TGTGCCTGCACTAGCGGGACTTACGAGCAGTACTTC. The encoded protein is CACTSGTYEQYF.

This clone was picked up a small number of times. The chain has TRBV27 and TRBJ2-2; tentative D call: TRBD1 (6 bases). The germline V and J ends were trimmed by 1 base and 6 bases, with 9 bases remaining between them. CDR1 MNHEY and CDR2 SMNVEV come from the germline V gene (reference sequence). The CDR3 extends over 14 amino acids. The CDR3 loop is CASSLLYRAGELFF. Here the CDR3 DNA reads TGTGCCAGCAGTTTATTGTACAGGGCCGGGGAGCTGTTTTTT.

A single count supports this clone. The rearrangement joins TRBV19 to TRBJ1-5, with no clear D. Between the trimmed V and J ends, which lost 3 bases and 0 bases, there was a span of 9 bases. The germline gives CDR1 LNHDA, CDR2 SQIVND (reference sequence). The CDR3 has 15 amino acids. CDR3 sequence (DNA): TGTGCCAGTAGTATTTCCCTACTTAGCAATCAGCCCCAGCATTTT. Translation: CASSISLLSNQPQHF.

This clone was detected only once. The germline gene is not matched at one end of the junction; a read error may be the cause. The chain has TRBV27 and TRBJ2-7; 7 positions match TRBD1. The CDR3 sequence is 15 residues long. CDR1 MNHEY and CDR2 SMNVEV come from the germline V gene (reference sequence). The CDR3 DNA follows: TGTGCCGGCAGTTTATCCCTCGGGACAGCCTACGAGCAGTACTTC. As protein: CAGSLSLGTAYEQYF.

The rearrangement uses TRBV4-2 and TRBJ2-5, with a tentative D call TRBD2 (5 bases). Germline V gene lookup returns CDR1 LGHNA and CDR2 YNFKEQ. With 2 bases removed from V and 1 base from J, the gap between germline ends came to 8 bases. CDR3 length: 14 amino acids. The chain's CDR3 is CASSQTRLQETQYF. The CDR3, as DNA: TGTGCCAGCAGCCAAACTAGGCTCCAAGAGACCCAGTACTTC.

The CDR3 region is CASSPGYSSYEQYF. Here the CDR3 DNA reads TGTGCCAGCTCACCCGGTTATAGCTCCTACGAGCAGTACTTC. The rearrangement uses TRBV18 and TRBJ2-7; D uncertain. The CDR3 runs to 14 residues. Trimming took 3 bases from V and 0 from J, leaving 9 bases between them. Germline V lookup: CDR1 KGHSH, CDR2 LQKENI.

The genes are TRBV19 and TRBJ2-5, with D perhaps TRBD2 (5 bases). Germline CDR1 is LNHDA and CDR2 is SQIVND (reference sequence). V gave up 3 bases and J gave up 3 bases, with 11 bases separating them. The CDR3 extends over 14 amino acids. In DNA, the CDR3 is TGTGCCAGTAGTATTGGATCGGGGAAAGAGACCCAGTACTTC. Translation: CASSIGSGKETQYF.

V is TRBV28 and J is TRBJ2-1; 10 nucleotides align to TRBD2. The CDR3 loop spans 16 amino acids. V shed 7 bases, J shed 6 bases, and the junction held 12 bases outside the gene matches. The germline gives CDR1 MDHEN, CDR2 SYDVKM. The CDR3 protein is CASTLTGTSDVNEQFF. The DNA for the CDR3 is TGTGCCAGCACACTAACCGGGACTAGCGATGTCAATGAGCAGTTCTTC. Using reference TRBV28 and TRBJ2-1 for the parts outside the CDR3, the full variable domain is DVKVTQSSRYLVKRTGEKVFLECVQDMDHENMFWYRQDPGLGLRLIYFSYDVKMKEKGDIPEGYSVSREKKERFSLILESASTNQTSMYLCASTLTGTSDVNEQFFGPGTRLTVL.

The rearrangement uses TRBV11-2 and TRBJ2-7, with 11 bases that match TRBD1. This CDR3 contains 17 residues. Losses at the gene ends were 1 base for V and 1 base for J; bases not matched to a gene: 6. CDR1 is SGHAT, CDR2 FQNNGV, per germline. The CDR3 sequence is CASSLGTGGPSSYEQYF. In nucleotides, the CDR3 is TGTGCCAGCAGCTTAGGGACAGGGGGCCCTTCATCCTACGAGCAGTACTTC.

This sequence joins TRBV11-2 and TRBJ2-2; 9 nucleotides match TRBD2. The V gene's germline CDR1 is SGHAT and CDR2 FQNNGV. The V segment lost 0 bases and the J segment 4 bases; nucleotides outside the gene matches: 9. The CDR3 is made up of 18 amino acids. CDR3 sequence reads: CASSLDYLLAGLTGELFF. The CDR3 DNA is TGTGCCAGCAGCTTAGATTACCTCCTAGCGGGGCTCACCGGGGAGCTGTTTTTT.

For this clone: At one end the junction does not follow the germline gene, possibly because of a read error. This chain connects TRBV7-6 to TRBJ2-7, with TRBD2 matching 12 bases. The CDR3 covers 16 residues. Germline V gene data show CDR1 as SGHVS and CDR2 as FNYEAQ. CDR3 DNA sequence: TGTGCCAGCAGCCTAGCGACTAGCGGGAGCTCCTACGAGCAGTACTTC. Translation gives CASSLATSGSSYEQYF.

The chain carries TRBV4-1 and TRBJ2-7, with 8 bases lining up with TRBD1. Germline V gene data show CDR1 as MGHRA and CDR2 as YSYEKL. J was trimmed by 4 bases and V by 1 base; bases with no gene match: 3. CDR3 length: 14 amino acids. The CDR3 here is CASSQGQGLYEQYF. DNA of the CDR3: TGCGCCAGCAGCCAAGGACAGGGGTTATACGAGCAGTACTTC.

This clone showed up just a few times. The J gene is TRBJ2-1, the V gene TRBV7-6, with 9 nucleotides matching TRBD1. Germline V gives CDR1 SGHVS, CDR2 FNYEAQ. The length of the CDR3 is 12 residues. The junction had 5 bases not matched to a gene; V was cut back by 1 base and J by 16 bases. The CDR3 nucleotides are TGTGCCAGCAGCTTAGAACGGGACAGGGAATTCTTC. Translation gives CASSLERDREFF.

The J gene is TRBJ2-7, the V gene TRBV19, with D tentatively TRBD2 (7 bases). The V gene's germline CDR1 is LNHDA and CDR2 SQIVND (reference sequence). Trimming took off 3 bases at V and 2 bases at J, with 14 bases between the two ends. The CDR3 extends over 15 amino acids. CDR3 sequence: CASSISGGLTYEQYF. The CDR3 coding sequence is TGTGCCAGTAGTATCTCCGGGGGGCTAACCTACGAGCAGTACTTC.